What follows are 28 T cell receptor beta chains derived from one specimen sequenced in a study of shared clonotypes between healthy human individuals. Profiling relied on immunoSEQ multiplex PCR, and the TCRdb table lists in-frame clones only, not all of them. The data contain roughly 1.5 million clones, 98% of them singletons. The specimen was naive CD4+ T cells sorted from blood. Sample subset: CD45RA+ positively selected. Receptors originate from a man in his thirties or forties in good health.

V gene TRBV7-2 combines with J gene TRBJ2-2; perhaps D is TRBD1 or TRBD2 (5 bases each). V was pared by 3 bases and J by 5 bases, with 13 bases between. The germline gives CDR1 SGHTA, CDR2 FQGNSA. The CDR3 length is 15 residues. CDR3 DNA sequence: TGTGCCAGCAGCTTCTATGAGGGGTGGACCGGGGAGCTGTTTTTT. Protein sequence: CASSFYEGWTGELFF.

The gene calls are TRBV14 and TRBJ2-1; the match to TRBD2 covers 8 bases. From germline, CDR1 is SGHDN and CDR2 FVKESK. Trimming at V came to 3 bases and at J to 0 bases, leaving 4 bases not matched to a gene. CDR3 length: 16 residues. CDR3 residues: CASSHLAGSSYNEQFF. CDR3 nucleotide sequence: TGTGCCAGCAGCCATCTAGCGGGTAGCTCCTACAATGAGCAGTTCTTC.

The J gene is TRBJ2-3, the V gene TRBV10-2; D not certain. Trimming shortened V by 6 bases and J by 1 base, and 14 bases separated the two germline ends. Germline CDR1 WSHSY, CDR2 SAAADI. The CDR3 loop spans 15 amino acids. CDR3 loop: CASRDPAQGTDTQYF. The CDR3 DNA reads TGCGCCAGCAGAGATCCTGCCCAGGGCACAGATACGCAGTATTTT.

The chain joins TRBV5-4 to TRBJ2-7; the D gene could be TRBD1 or TRBD2 (5 bases each). Germline CDR1 reads SGHNT; CDR2 reads YYREEE (reference sequence). Deletions cut 3 bases from V and 9 bases from J, with 13 bases between. The CDR3 runs to 12 residues. Here the CDR3 reads CASSSDVGGQYF. Here the CDR3 DNA reads TGTGCCAGCAGCTCGGACGTTGGGGGGCAGTACTTC.

This clone has just one count. The chain couples TRBV7-9 to TRBJ2-7, with D perhaps given as TRBD1 or TRBD2 (7 bases each). This CDR3 contains 13 residues. Trimming cost V 10 bases and J 0 bases, with 13 bases left between them. Germline assignment: CDR1 SEHNR and CDR2 FQNEAQ (reference sequence). This CDR3 reads CATGRGGSYEQYF. CDR3 in DNA: TGTGCCACCGGCAGGGGGGGCTCCTACGAGCAGTACTTC.

Comment on this clone: The identical CDR3 is also encoded by other nucleotide sequences in the sample. The V gene is TRBV5-4, the J gene TRBJ1-5, with D hard to call. Germline V gene data show CDR1 as SGHNT and CDR2 as YYREEE (reference sequence). The CDR3 consists of 14 residues. V was pared by 0 bases and J by 3 bases, with 7 bases between. The CDR3 sequence is CASSLDSSNQPQHF. The CDR3 DNA is TGTGCCAGCAGCTTGGACAGCTCCAATCAGCCCCAGCATTTT.

This chain connects TRBV5-1 to TRBJ2-7; possible D gene TRBD2, 5 bases. The CDR3 contains 13 residues. Trimming took off 0 bases at V and 7 bases at J, with 11 bases between the two ends. CDR1 and CDR2 from the germline V gene are SGHRS and YFSETQ. In DNA form, the CDR3 reads TGCGCCAGCAGCTTGGCCGCCGAGGGAGAGCAGTACTTC. It yields the protein CASSLAAEGEQYF.

Worth noting for this clone: Within the sample, other DNA sequences also encode this same CDR3. The chain is built from TRBV5-1 and TRBJ2-1; D unclear. Trimming shortened V by 2 bases and J by 0 bases, and 6 bases separated the two germline ends. The germline V gene has CDR1 SGHRS and CDR2 YFSETQ. CDR3 length: 14 amino acids. Here the CDR3 reads CASSLASSYNEQFF. The CDR3 DNA reads as TGCGCCAGCAGCTTAGCTAGCTCCTACAATGAGCAGTTCTTC. Variable domain in full (rest from reference TRBV5-1 and TRBJ2-1): KAGVTQTPRYLIKTRGQQVTLSCSPISGHRSVSWYQQTPGQGLQFLFEYFSETQRNKGNFPGRFSGRQFSNSRSEMNVSTLELGDSALYLCASSLASSYNEQFFGPGTRLTVL.

The chain uses TRBV30 and TRBJ1-3, with D unclear. There are 15 residues in the CDR3. Germline values: CDR1 GTSNPN, CDR2 SVGIG (reference sequence). Trimming pared 0 bases from V and 1 base from J, leaving 10 bases between. The CDR3 reads CAWSVSGSSGNTIYF. In nucleotides, the CDR3 is TGTGCCTGGAGTGTCTCTGGAAGTTCTGGAAACACCATATATTTT.

This clone was seen once. The chain carries TRBV6-5 and TRBJ2-2; 9 bases agree with TRBD1. V lost 7 bases to trimming and J lost 5 bases; unmatched junction nucleotides: 8. Germline CDR1 MNHEY, CDR2 SVGAGI. The CDR3 length is 15 residues. The DNA of the CDR3 is TGTGCCAGCACTCCATTGACAGGGGGAACCGGGGAGCTGTTTTTT. The encoded protein is CASTPLTGGTGELFF.

CDR3 loop: CASSVDGRLAVYNEQFF. The CDR3 DNA is TGTGCCAGCAGCGTGGACGGGAGGCTAGCGGTCTACAATGAGCAGTTCTTC. V usage is TRBV9 and J usage is TRBJ2-1, with 7 bases matching TRBD2. This CDR3 has 17 residues. Germline CDR1 reads SGDLS; CDR2 reads YYNGEE. Losses at the gene ends were 2 bases for V and 3 bases for J; bases not matched to a gene: 11.

V gene TRBV19 combines with J gene TRBJ1-5, with 7 bases identical to TRBD1. The trim removed 4 bases at V and 7 bases at J, leaving 7 bases unmatched. CDR3 length: 14 residues. Germline values: CDR1 LNHDA, CDR2 SQIVND (reference sequence). The CDR3 coding sequence is TGTGCCAGTAGTAAAGGAGGGGGCGGGCAGCCCCAGCATTTT. Translating it yields CASSKGGGGQPQHF.

The chain is built from TRBV9 and TRBJ2-1; D gene unclear. The length of the CDR3 is 15 residues. Germline CDR1 is SGDLS and CDR2 is YYNGEE. V was cut by 0 bases and J by 6 bases, with 13 bases left in between. CDR3 DNA: TGTGCCAGCAGCGTAGCCCTAGTAGCCGGCAATGAGCAGTTCTTC. Translating it yields CASSVALVAGNEQFF. Full variable domain (missing parts from reference TRBV9 and TRBJ2-1): DSGVTQTPKHLITATGQRVTLRCSPRSGDLSVYWYQQSLDQGLQFLIQYYNGEERAKGNILERFSAQQFPDLHSELNLSSLELGDSALYFCASSVALVAGNEQFFGPGTRLTVL.

The chain recombines TRBV29-1 with TRBJ2-5; D not resolved. CDR1 SQVTM and CDR2 ANQGSEA come from the germline V gene. Between the trimmed V and J ends, which lost 4 bases and 5 bases, there was a span of 14 bases. The length of the CDR3 is 13 residues. CDR3 DNA sequence: TGCAGCGTTGCCCTAGGGCCCTACGAGACCCAGTACTTC. Protein sequence: CSVALGPYETQYF.

The CDR3: CASSPYSDGYGYTF. CDR3 bases: TGTGCCAGCTCACCGTACTCGGATGGCTATGGCTACACCTTC. This chain links TRBV18 with TRBJ1-2, with D uncertain. V was shortened by 3 bases and J by 4 bases, with 12 bases between the two germline ends. Germline V CDR1 and CDR2: KGHSH, LQKENI. The CDR3 covers 14 residues.

In this sample, this clone turned up once. The rearrangement uses TRBV6-1 and TRBJ1-1; D is possibly TRBD1 (6 bases). V lost 6 bases and J lost 7, with 15 bases in between. Germline-derived CDR1 and CDR2 are MNHNS and SASEGT. The length of the CDR3 is 13 residues. Here the CDR3 reads CASSRGQRLEAFF. CDR3 nucleotide sequence: TGTGCCAGCAGCCGAGGACAGAGACTTGAAGCTTTCTTT.

V is TRBV9 and J is TRBJ2-7; the D is unclear. This CDR3 has 13 amino acids. Germline loops: CDR1 SGDLS, CDR2 YYNGEE. V was clipped by 4 bases and J by 4 bases, with 12 bases between them. The CDR3 region is CASSPVSAYEQYF. The DNA of the CDR3 is TGTGCCAGCAGCCCGGTTTCCGCGTACGAGCAGTACTTC.

The chain recombines TRBV6-1 with TRBJ2-4; D ambiguous. Trimming took off 4 bases at V and 5 bases at J, with 12 bases between the two ends. This CDR3 is 14 amino acids long. Germline lookup yields CDR1 MNHNS and CDR2 SASEGT. CDR3 region: CASSATPAQNIQYF. The DNA of the CDR3 is TGTGCCAGCAGTGCAACACCGGCCCAAAACATTCAGTACTTC.

This clone has only one observation. This chain links TRBV5-4 with TRBJ2-5; D gene unclear. Germline V CDR1 and CDR2: SGHNT, YYREEE (reference sequence). Trimming removed 0 bases at V and 1 base at J, with 7 bases between. The CDR3 extends over 14 amino acids. The CDR3 reads CASSLETAQETQYF. In DNA, the CDR3 is TGTGCCAGCAGCTTGGAGACGGCCCAAGAGACCCAGTACTTC.

J is TRBJ2-7 and V is TRBV18; 9 positions match TRBD1. This CDR3 comprises 16 residues. V lost 3 bases and J lost 4; bases outside the gene matches: 10. Per germline, CDR1 KGHSH and CDR2 LQKENI. CDR3 nucleotide sequence: TGTGCCAGCTCACCGGACGGGACAGGGCTAACGTACGAGCAGTACTTC. Translated: CASSPDGTGLTYEQYF.

A single count supports this clone. Different DNA sequences within this sample yield the same CDR3. The rearrangement uses TRBV2 and TRBJ1-5, with 7 bases identical to TRBD1. CDR1 is SNHLY, CDR2 FYNNEI, per germline. Germline trimming cut 6 bases from V and 4 bases from J; bases unmatched to any gene: 3. This CDR3 spans 13 amino acids. The CDR3 is CASSGTENQPQHF. CDR3 coding DNA: TGTGCCAGCAGCGGGACAGAGAATCAGCCCCAGCATTTT.

The chain couples TRBV5-1 to TRBJ2-3; possibly TRBD2 for D (7 bases). Germline V gene lookup returns CDR1 SGHRS and CDR2 YFSETQ. The CDR3 is made up of 14 amino acids. V was trimmed by 3 bases and J by 5 bases, leaving 13 bases between them. CDR3 sequence reads: CASSSTRGGDTQYF. The CDR3 DNA follows: TGCGCCAGCAGCTCGACTAGGGGGGGAGATACGCAGTATTTT.

Here the CDR3 reads CASSTTGTGGEKLFF. The CDR3 nucleotides read TGCGCCAGCAGCACGACCGGGACAGGGGGCGAAAAACTGTTTTTT. This sequence joins TRBV5-1 and TRBJ1-4, with 12 bases that match TRBD1. CDR3 length: 15 residues. V shed 4 bases and J 8 bases; nucleotides not matched to a gene: 6. Germline V gene sequence: CDR1 SGHRS, CDR2 YFSETQ.

The rearrangement joins TRBV4-3 to TRBJ1-5; D gene ambiguous. The V end lost 0 bases, the J end lost 0 bases, and 21 bases lay between the germline ends. The germline CDR1 and CDR2 sequences are LGHNA and YSLEER. The CDR3 runs 20 residues. The CDR3 sequence is CASSQENNPPGGDSNQPQHF. CDR3 bases: TGCGCCAGCAGCCAAGAGAACAATCCTCCGGGAGGAGATAGCAATCAGCCCCAGCATTTT.

The rearrangement joins TRBV27 to TRBJ2-3; the D gene is possibly TRBD1 (6 bases). CDR1 and CDR2 (germline): MNHEY, SMNVEV (reference sequence). The CDR3 spans 14 residues. With 2 bases removed from V and 4 bases from J, the gap between germline ends came to 10 bases. The CDR3 DNA reads TGTGCCAGCAGTTTACACCAGGGGCCAGATACGCAGTATTTT. Amino acids: CASSLHQGPDTQYF.

The V and J genes are TRBV28 and TRBJ1-5, with 7 bases lining up with TRBD1. The V and J ends lost 2 bases and 5 bases, in that order; junction bases with no gene match: 9. Germline CDR1 is MDHEN and CDR2 is SYDVKM. This CDR3 contains 16 residues. CDR3 in DNA: TGTGCCAGCAGTTTAAGGACAGGCCGGGGTGATCAGCCCCAGCATTTT. Protein product: CASSLRTGRGDQPQHF. Filled out from reference TRBV28 and TRBJ1-5, the complete variable domain reads DVKVTQSSRYLVKRTGEKVFLECVQDMDHENMFWYRQDPGLGLRLIYFSYDVKMKEKGDIPEGYSVSREKKERFSLILESASTNQTSMYLCASSLRTGRGDQPQHFGDGTRLSIL.

CDR3 bases: TGTGCCAGCAGCTTAGATCGGGGAAGGACCTACGAGCAGTACTTC. Amino acid sequence: CASSLDRGRTYEQYF. The gene calls are TRBV11-2 and TRBJ2-7, with a tentative D call TRBD2 (5 bases). From germline, CDR1 is SGHAT and CDR2 FQNNGV. The CDR3 length is 15 residues. The V and J ends lost 0 bases and 2 bases respectively, with 11 bases between them.

The rearrangement uses TRBV5-1 and TRBJ1-1; weak D call: TRBD1 (5 bases). Germline lookup yields CDR1 SGHRS and CDR2 YFSETQ. V lost 3 bases and J 3 bases, leaving 15 bases between the germline ends. The CDR3 is 15 residues long. CDR3 nucleotides: TGCGCCAGCAGCTCCACAGGACGGCTGGACACTGAAGCTTTCTTT. It codes for CASSSTGRLDTEAFF.